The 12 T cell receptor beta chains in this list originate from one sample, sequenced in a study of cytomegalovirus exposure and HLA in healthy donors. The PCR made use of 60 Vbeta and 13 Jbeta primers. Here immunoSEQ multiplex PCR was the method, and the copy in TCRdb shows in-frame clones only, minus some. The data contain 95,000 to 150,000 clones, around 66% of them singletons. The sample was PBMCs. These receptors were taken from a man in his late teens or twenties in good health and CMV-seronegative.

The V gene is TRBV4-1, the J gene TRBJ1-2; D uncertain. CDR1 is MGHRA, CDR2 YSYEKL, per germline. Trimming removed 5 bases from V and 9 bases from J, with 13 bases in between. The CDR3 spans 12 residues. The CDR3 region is CASSIRTGSYTF. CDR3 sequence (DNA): TGCGCCAGCAGCATTCGCACGGGAAGCTACACCTTC.

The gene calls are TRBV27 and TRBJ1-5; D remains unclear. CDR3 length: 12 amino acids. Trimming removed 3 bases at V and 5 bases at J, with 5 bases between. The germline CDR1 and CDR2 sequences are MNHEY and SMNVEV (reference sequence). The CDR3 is CASSFGDQPQHF. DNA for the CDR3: TGTGCCAGCAGTTTCGGGGATCAGCCCCAGCATTTT.

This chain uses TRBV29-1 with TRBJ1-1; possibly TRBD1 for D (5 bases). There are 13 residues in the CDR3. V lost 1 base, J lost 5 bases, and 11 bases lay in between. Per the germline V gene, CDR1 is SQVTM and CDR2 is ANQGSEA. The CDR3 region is CSVEAGGKTEAFF. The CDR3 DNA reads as TGCAGCGTTGAAGCGGGGGGTAAGACTGAAGCTTTCTTT. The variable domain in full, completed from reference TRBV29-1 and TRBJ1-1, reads SAVISQKPSRDICQRGTSLTIQCQVDSQVTMMFWYRQQPGQSLTLIATANQGSEATYESGFVIDKFPISRPNLTFSTLTVSNMSPEDSSIYLCSVEAGGKTEAFFGQGTRLTVV.

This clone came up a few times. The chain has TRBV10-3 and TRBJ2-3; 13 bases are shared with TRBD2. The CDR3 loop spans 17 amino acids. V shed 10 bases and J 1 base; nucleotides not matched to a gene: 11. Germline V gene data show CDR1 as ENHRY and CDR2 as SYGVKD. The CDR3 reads CATRPGLAGKGTDTQYF. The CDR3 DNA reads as TGTGCCACGCGACCGGGACTAGCGGGGAAGGGCACAGATACGCAGTATTTT.

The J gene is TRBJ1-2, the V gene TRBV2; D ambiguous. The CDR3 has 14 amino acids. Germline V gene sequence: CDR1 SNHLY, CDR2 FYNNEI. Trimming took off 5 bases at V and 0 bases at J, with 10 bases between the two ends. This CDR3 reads CASSNELANYGYTF. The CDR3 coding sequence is TGTGCCAGCAGTAACGAGTTAGCTAACTATGGCTACACCTTC.

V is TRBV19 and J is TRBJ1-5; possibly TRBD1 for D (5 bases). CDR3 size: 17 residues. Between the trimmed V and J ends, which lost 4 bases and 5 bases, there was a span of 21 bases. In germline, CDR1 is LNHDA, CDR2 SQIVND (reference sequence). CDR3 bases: TGTGCCAGTAGTACGGGACTCCTTCCTCGGGGTGATCAGCCCCAGCATTTT. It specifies CASSTGLLPRGDQPQHF.

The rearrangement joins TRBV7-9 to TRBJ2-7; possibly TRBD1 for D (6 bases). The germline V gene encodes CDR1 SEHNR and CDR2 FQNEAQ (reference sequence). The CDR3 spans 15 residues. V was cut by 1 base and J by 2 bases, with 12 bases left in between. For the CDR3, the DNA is TGTGCCAGCAGCTTAGACAGGACAGTTACCTACGAGCAGTACTTC. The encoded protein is CASSLDRTVTYEQYF.

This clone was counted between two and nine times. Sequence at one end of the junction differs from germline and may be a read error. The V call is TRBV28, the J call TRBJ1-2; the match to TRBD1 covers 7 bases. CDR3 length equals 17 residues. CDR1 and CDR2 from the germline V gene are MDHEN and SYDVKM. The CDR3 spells CASSSNRRTGGFYGYPF. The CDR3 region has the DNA TGTGCCAGCAGTTCGAACCGCCGGACAGGAGGATTCTATGGCTACCCCTTC.

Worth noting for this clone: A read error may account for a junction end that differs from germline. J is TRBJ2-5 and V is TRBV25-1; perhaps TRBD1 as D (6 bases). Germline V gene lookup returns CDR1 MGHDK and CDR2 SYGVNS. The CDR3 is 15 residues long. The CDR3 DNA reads TGTGCCAGCACTGAAGGATACAGCAGGGGTGAGGCCCAGTACTTC. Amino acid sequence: CASTEGYSRGEAQYF.

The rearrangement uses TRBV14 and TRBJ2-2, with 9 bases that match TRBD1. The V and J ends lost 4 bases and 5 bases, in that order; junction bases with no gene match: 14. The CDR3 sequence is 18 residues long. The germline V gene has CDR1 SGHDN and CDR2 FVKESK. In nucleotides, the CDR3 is TGTGCCAGCAGCCGGCGGAGACAGGGGGTACCGAGGACCGGGGAGCTGTTTTTT. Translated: CASSRRRQGVPRTGELFF.

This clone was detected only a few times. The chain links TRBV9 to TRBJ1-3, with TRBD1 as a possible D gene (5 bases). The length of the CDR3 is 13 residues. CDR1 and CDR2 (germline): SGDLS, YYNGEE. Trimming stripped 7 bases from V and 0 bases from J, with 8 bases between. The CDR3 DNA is TGTGCCAGCGGGAGGGGCTCTGGAAACACCATATATTTT. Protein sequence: CASGRGSGNTIYF. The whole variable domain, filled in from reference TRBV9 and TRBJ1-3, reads DSGVTQTPKHLITATGQRVTLRCSPRSGDLSVYWYQQSLDQGLQFLIQYYNGEERAKGNILERFSAQQFPDLHSELNLSSLELGDSALYFCASGRGSGNTIYFGEGSWLTVV.

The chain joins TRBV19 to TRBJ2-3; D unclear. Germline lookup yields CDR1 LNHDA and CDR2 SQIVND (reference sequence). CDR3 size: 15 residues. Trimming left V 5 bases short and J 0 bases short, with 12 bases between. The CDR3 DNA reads TGTGCCAGTAGTCCCGCACCTACTAGCACAGATACGCAGTATTTT. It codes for CASSPAPTSTDTQYF. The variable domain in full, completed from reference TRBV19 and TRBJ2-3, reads DGGITQSPKYLFRKEGQNVTLSCEQNLNHDAMYWYRQDPGQGLRLIYYSQIVNDFQKGDIAEGYSVSREKKESFPLTVTSAQKNPTAFYLCASSPAPTSTDTQYFGPGTRLTVL.